The clone carrying this TCR beta chain was seen only a few times. The target antigen is unknown. These data originate in a study of beta chain features in type 1 diabetes. Whole-study results and caveats: No resolution was reached here on whether HLA type influences TCRB rearrangement. TCRB CDR3s from Type 1 diabetes patients were moderately but significantly shorter in all four CD4+ subsets. Insertion counts at VDJ junctions were lower in type 1 diabetes patients, who also showed more deletions there.

Populations isolated by sorting all had purity greater than 95%. The investigators reverse transcribed all of the isolated RNA, so they sequenced expressed TCRB transcripts. Libraries were prepared by immunoSEQ multiplex PCR; TCRdb keeps only in-frame clonotypes and omits some of them. The repertoire includes about 150,000 clones, about 8.1% of them detected once, and approximately 0.65% sits in the top ten. Germline trimming cut 6 bases from V and 2 bases from J; bases unmatched to any gene: 4. This CDR3 has 13 amino acids. The germline gives CDR1 MDHEN, CDR2 SYDVKM. The sequencing sample was made of central memory CD4+ T cells from blood. The receptor comes from a man between 18 and 29 years old in good health. The rearrangement uses TRBV28 and TRBJ2-7; 7 bases align to TRBD1. DNA of the CDR3: TGTGCCAGCAGCCGACAGGGTCCCTACGAGCAGTACTTC. Residues: CASSRQGPYEQYF.